The present T cell receptor (beta chain) was sequenced within a study of CD4 T cells in relation to SARS-CoV-2 and coronaviruses. Germline CDR1 reads LNHDA; CDR2 reads SQIVND (reference sequence). V was clipped by 7 bases and J by 6 bases, with 16 bases between them. There are 14 residues in the CDR3. Only in-frame clones appear in the TCRdb table, and some are missing; sequencing was by immunoSEQ multiplex PCR. The sample yields approximately 25,000 clones, over 70% seen once. This clone was seen a handful of times. What it recognizes is unknown. The unexposed donors gave CD4+ T cells in about 2010-2019, prior to COVID-19. The cells were cultured for under 13 days before CD4+ T cells were isolated.

The chain has TRBV19 and TRBJ2-1; D perhaps matches TRBD1 (5 bases). This clonotype was sampled from a human donor in good health. The specimen was CD4+ T cells from PBMCs, cultured in vitro. The CDR3 loop is CASNVGPRGNEQFF. For the CDR3, the DNA is TGTGCCAGTAATGTTGGCCCTAGGGGCAATGAGCAGTTCTTC.